The sequence of this TCR beta chain was determined in a study of T cell repertoires in cytomegalovirus infection. About the research overall: In the study, CMV epitopes included recently identified HLA-C-restricted and well-studied HLA-B-restricted ones. The public TCR beta signatures pointed to both CMV infection and matching HLA type. Study-wide findings and caveats: In two of eight donors, the top clonotype was HLA-C-restricted CMV-specific.

Concerning this clonotype itself: Its antigen is still unknown.

TCRdb independently ran MiXCR on the reads; one entry per CDR3 protein. The sample carries roughly 80,000 distinct CDR3 sequences, 20% to 30% recorded once. The sequences come from CD8+ T cells from cultured PBMCs, collected from culture after CMV antigen stimulation. The receptor comes from a human donor in good health (CMV status not recorded). Some clones in this sample may be carry-over from other donors' samples.

Here the CDR3 DNA reads TGTGCCAGTAGTACTGAGGCGCTGGACAATGAGCAGTTCTTC. The encoded protein is CASSTEALDNEQFF. The gene calls are TRBV19 and TRBJ2-1; D remains unclear. CDR1 and CDR2 from the germline V gene are LNHDA and SQIVND (reference sequence). This CDR3 spans 14 amino acids. With 4 bases removed from V and 5 bases from J, the gap between germline ends came to 12 bases.